The 26 T cell receptor beta chains presented below share a single source sample, sequenced in a study of cytomegalovirus exposure and HLA in healthy donors. The PCR employed 60 Vbeta primers together with 13 Jbeta primers. Measured with immunoSEQ multiplex PCR; TCRdb has only the in-frame clones, and not every one. The sample table includes about 79,000 clones. Sequencing was carried out using PBMCs. The source is a man aged 25 to 45 in good health and CMV-seronegative.

This chain joins TRBV7-2 and TRBJ1-2; tentative D call: TRBD1 (5 bases). This CDR3 is 14 amino acids long. V was pared by 0 bases and J by 10 bases, with 15 bases between. CDR1 and CDR2 (germline): SGHTA, FQGNSA. CDR3 sequence (DNA): TGTGCCAGCAGCTTAGCGGGACTGACTCGGGACTACACCTTC. Its translation is CASSLAGLTRDYTF.

V usage is TRBV30 and J usage is TRBJ2-3; 9 bases agree with TRBD2. Unmatched junction bases numbered 8, after V lost 4 bases and J lost 3 bases. The germline gives CDR1 GTSNPN, CDR2 SVGIG (reference sequence). The CDR3 extends over 15 amino acids. This CDR3 is CAWTSPSGRTDTQYF. The CDR3, as DNA: TGTGCCTGGACCTCCCCCAGCGGGAGGACAGATACGCAGTATTTT.

The genes are TRBV11-1 and TRBJ2-1; tentative D call: TRBD1 (5 bases). The CDR3 is 15 residues long. Germline CDR1 reads SGHAT; CDR2 reads FQDESV (reference sequence). The V end lost 5 bases, the J end lost 0 bases, and 11 bases lay between the germline ends. This chain's CDR3 is CASSPRASSYNEQFF. DNA of the CDR3: TGTGCCAGCAGCCCCAGGGCCAGCTCCTACAATGAGCAGTTCTTC.

The chain has TRBV7-2 and TRBJ2-7; D remains ambiguous. Germline V gene sequence: CDR1 SGHTA, CDR2 FQGNSA. Trimming removed 2 bases from V and 3 bases from J, with 14 bases in between. This CDR3 is 15 amino acids long. The CDR3 loop is CASSLLVGSDYEQYF. CDR3 sequence (DNA): TGTGCCAGCAGCTTACTAGTCGGCAGCGACTACGAGCAGTACTTC.

The chain joins TRBV29-1 to TRBJ2-5; D is perhaps TRBD2 (6 bases). Germline V gene data show CDR1 as SQVTM and CDR2 as ANQGSEA. There are 12 residues in the CDR3. Trimming shortened V by 5 bases and J by 4 bases, and 11 bases separated the two germline ends. DNA of the CDR3: TGCAGCGTTTTTAAGGGAGGAGAGACCCAGTACTTC. Residues: CSVFKGGETQYF.

This rearrangement joins TRBV9 to TRBJ2-5, with 8 bases aligning to TRBD1. Germline values: CDR1 SGDLS, CDR2 YYNGEE. The J segment lost 4 bases and the V segment lost 4 bases, leaving 9 bases of the junction unmatched. CDR3 length equals 15 residues. CDR3 sequence: CASSPTRDRGETQYF. Here the CDR3 DNA reads TGTGCCAGCAGCCCAACGCGAGACAGGGGAGAGACCCAGTACTTC.

The rearrangement links TRBV13 to TRBJ2-2; 11 bases map to TRBD2. This CDR3 contains 19 residues. After removal of 4 bases from V and 3 bases from J, the junction contained 13 bases not matched to a gene. The V gene's germline CDR1 is PRHDT and CDR2 FYEKMQ (reference sequence). This CDR3 is CASSSLMGLAEGDTGELFF. For the CDR3, the DNA is TGTGCCAGCAGCTCCTTGATGGGACTAGCGGAGGGGGACACCGGGGAGCTGTTTTTT.

The chain combines TRBV13 with TRBJ2-7, with 11 bases that match TRBD2. The length of the CDR3 is 16 residues. The V gene end was trimmed by 4 bases and the J gene end by 2 bases; junction bases not matched to a gene: 7. Germline CDR1 reads PRHDT; CDR2 reads FYEKMQ (reference sequence). In nucleotides, the CDR3 is TGTGCCAGCAGCTCAACTAGCGGGAGAGGTGCCTACGAGCAGTACTTC. This sequence encodes CASSSTSGRGAYEQYF.

V and J are TRBV7-9 and TRBJ2-3; TRBD2 agrees at 8 bases. CDR1 and CDR2 from the germline V gene are SEHNR and FQNEAQ (reference sequence). The trim removed 6 bases at V and 7 bases at J, leaving 9 bases unmatched. This CDR3 is built from 14 residues. The chain's CDR3 is CASSLGGASNTQYF. CDR3 nucleotides: TGTGCCAGCAGTCTCGGGGGGGCGTCGAATACGCAGTATTTT.

The V and J genes are TRBV9 and TRBJ2-5; weak D call: TRBD1 (5 bases). The germline V and J ends were trimmed by 4 bases and 3 bases, with 16 bases remaining between them. Germline CDR1 reads SGDLS; CDR2 reads YYNGEE. There are 15 residues in the CDR3. This CDR3 is CASSSGYVQEETQYF. Here the CDR3 DNA reads TGTGCCAGCAGCTCTGGTTATGTACAGGAAGAGACCCAGTACTTC.

The chain carries TRBV29-1 and TRBJ1-2; 7 bases match TRBD1. CDR1 is SQVTM, CDR2 ANQGSEA, per germline. V dropped 4 bases and J dropped 5; count of bases not matched to a gene: 7. The CDR3 loop spans 13 amino acids. This CDR3 is CSVGTGGVYGYTF. For the CDR3, the DNA is TGCAGCGTTGGGACAGGCGGGGTATATGGCTACACCTTC.

V and J are TRBV5-1 and TRBJ2-2; perhaps TRBD2 as D (6 bases). Trimming left V 4 bases short and J 1 base short, with 11 bases between. Looked up from germline, CDR1 is SGHRS and CDR2 is YFSETQ. The CDR3 is 15 amino acids. The CDR3 spells CASSLGDWNTGELFF. The CDR3 DNA follows: TGCGCCAGCAGCCTGGGGGACTGGAACACCGGGGAGCTGTTTTTT.

V usage is TRBV6-5 and J usage is TRBJ1-2; unclear D gene. The CDR3 covers 13 residues. The V end lost 6 bases, the J end lost 8 bases, and 16 bases lay between the germline ends. CDR1 is MNHEY, CDR2 SVGAGI, per germline. Written as DNA, the CDR3 is TGTGCCAGCAGCCAAGTCCCTAGGCTGGGCTACACCTTC. Its protein is CASSQVPRLGYTF.

J is TRBJ2-2 and V is TRBV18; 13 bases map to TRBD2. Germline V gene sequence: CDR1 KGHSH, CDR2 LQKENI. The CDR3 consists of 16 residues. V dropped 0 bases and J dropped 6; count of bases not matched to a gene: 1. In DNA, the CDR3 is TGTGCCAGCTCACCACCCGGGACTAGCGGGGCCGGGGAGCTGTTTTTT. It translates to CASSPPGTSGAGELFF. Variable domain in full (rest from reference TRBV18 and TRBJ2-2): NAGVMQNPRHLVRRRGQEARLRCSPMKGHSHVYWYRQLPEEGLKFMVYLQKENIIDESGMPKERFSAEFPKEGPSILRIQQVVRGDSAAYFCASSPPGTSGAGELFFGEGSRLTVL.

This chain links TRBV5-1 with TRBJ2-4; D ambiguous. Germline CDR1 SGHRS, CDR2 YFSETQ. The V gene lost 0 bases and the J gene lost 7 bases, with 14 bases spanning the gap. The CDR3 sequence is 15 residues long. CDR3 nucleotide sequence: TGCGCCAGCAGCTTGGACTCCGGTCCCATTAACATTCAGTACTTC. Translating gives CASSLDSGPINIQYF.

The V call is TRBV28, the J call TRBJ2-2; TRBD2 agrees at 12 bases. The CDR3 has 18 amino acids. In germline, CDR1 is MDHEN, CDR2 SYDVKM. The junction had 8 bases not matched to a gene; V was cut back by 4 bases and J by 2 bases. The CDR3 region is CASSSRWGLAGNTGELFF. In nucleotides, the CDR3 is TGTGCCAGCAGTTCCCGGTGGGGACTAGCGGGTAACACCGGGGAGCTGTTTTTT.

The chain uses TRBV5-4 and TRBJ2-5, with D possibly matching TRBD1 (5 bases). V was shortened by 4 bases and J by 5 bases, with 18 bases between the two germline ends. The CDR3 length is 15 residues. Germline assignment: CDR1 SGHNT and CDR2 YYREEE (reference sequence). The CDR3 is CASSNRARGQETQYF. The CDR3 DNA sequence: TGTGCCAGCAGCAATCGGGCAAGGGGTCAGGAGACCCAGTACTTC.

This chain connects TRBV12-5 to TRBJ2-1; TRBD1 might be the D (5 bases). There are 16 residues in the CDR3. The V end lost 3 bases, the J end lost 0 bases, and 12 bases lay between the germline ends. Per germline, CDR1 LGHNT and CDR2 FRNRAP. The DNA of the CDR3 is TGTGCTAGTGGTTTAGGGGCAGGGCCCTCCTACAATGAGCAGTTCTTC. Translation gives CASGLGAGPSYNEQFF.

The V gene is TRBV2, the J gene TRBJ2-2, with TRBD2 matching over 7 bases. The CDR3 runs to 14 residues. V was clipped by 3 bases and J by 6 bases; unmatched bases: 4. The germline CDR1 and CDR2 sequences are SNHLY and FYNNEI. In DNA form, the CDR3 reads TGTGCCAGCAGTGATTTAGCGGGCCCCGGGGAGCTGTTTTTT. Residues: CASSDLAGPGELFF.

The chain links TRBV5-6 to TRBJ1-4, with 8 bases fitting TRBD1. The CDR3 has 16 residues. Looked up from germline, CDR1 is SGHDT and CDR2 is YYEEEE. J gave up 7 bases and V 2 bases, and 10 bases lay outside the gene matches. This CDR3 reads CASSFGAGGEGEKLFF. The CDR3 region has the DNA TGTGCCAGCAGCTTCGGCGCAGGGGGCGAGGGTGAAAAACTGTTTTTT.

The chain is built from TRBV5-6 and TRBJ1-4; a possible D gene is TRBD1 (6 bases). The CDR3 runs to 14 residues. V lost 4 bases, J lost 8 bases, and 15 bases lay in between. CDR1 and CDR2 (germline): SGHDT, YYEEEE. CDR3 amino acids: CASSTGADREKLFF. Written as DNA, the CDR3 is TGTGCCAGCAGCACTGGGGCCGACAGGGAAAAACTGTTTTTT.

The chain employs TRBV6-5 and TRBJ1-4; D not resolved. Germline V lookup: CDR1 MNHEY, CDR2 SVGAGI. Trimming left V 0 bases short and J 5 bases short, with 10 bases between. The CDR3 sequence is 15 residues long. The CDR3 loop is CASSYSGRVNEKLFF. The DNA of the CDR3 is TGTGCCAGCAGTTACTCTGGTCGCGTGAATGAAAAACTGTTTTTT.

The CDR3 coding sequence is TGCGCCAGCAGCTTGGGAGACTTTAATGAGCAGTTCTTC. This gives the protein CASSLGDFNEQFF. The V and J genes are TRBV5-1 and TRBJ2-1; no clear D. The ends were cut back, 0 bases at V and 7 bases at J, with 8 bases in the middle. The CDR3 loop spans 13 amino acids. The germline V gene has CDR1 SGHRS and CDR2 YFSETQ.

The chain has TRBV9 and TRBJ2-3, with 9 bases identical to TRBD2. The trim removed 2 bases at V and 4 bases at J, leaving 5 bases unmatched. Germline V lookup: CDR1 SGDLS, CDR2 YYNGEE. The CDR3 extends over 15 amino acids. The CDR3 sequence is CASSVSGLAPDTQYF. CDR3 in DNA: TGTGCCAGCAGCGTTTCGGGACTAGCCCCAGATACGCAGTATTTT.

The rearrangement joins TRBV9 to TRBJ2-7, with 12 bases matching TRBD2. The J segment lost 0 bases and the V segment lost 0 bases, leaving 7 bases of the junction unmatched. Germline V CDR1 and CDR2: SGDLS, YYNGEE. The CDR3 loop spans 18 amino acids. The CDR3 coding sequence is TGTGCCAGCAGCGTAGATGCTAGCGGGGGGGTGAGCTCCTACGAGCAGTACTTC. This gives the protein CASSVDASGGVSSYEQYF.

The CDR3 is CASSPALGGRRGTDTQYF. DNA of the CDR3: TGTGCCAGCAGTCCGGCCTTGGGCGGGAGGCGCGGGACAGATACGCAGTATTTT. The genes are TRBV28 and TRBJ2-3, with 8 bases aligning to TRBD2. CDR1 is MDHEN and CDR2 is SYDVKM in the germline V gene. J lost 3 bases, V lost 5 bases, and 16 bases had no gene match. The CDR3 totals 18 residues.